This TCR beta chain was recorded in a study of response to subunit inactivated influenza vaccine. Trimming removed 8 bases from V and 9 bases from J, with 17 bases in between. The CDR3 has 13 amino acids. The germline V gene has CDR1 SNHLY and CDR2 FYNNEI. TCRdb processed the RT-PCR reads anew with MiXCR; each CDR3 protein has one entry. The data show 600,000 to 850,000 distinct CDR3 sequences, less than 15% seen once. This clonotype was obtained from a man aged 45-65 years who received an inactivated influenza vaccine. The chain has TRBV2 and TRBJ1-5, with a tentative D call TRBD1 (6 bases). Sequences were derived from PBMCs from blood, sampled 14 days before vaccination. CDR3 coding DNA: TGTGCCAGCGGCGGGGGGGCCCTTGGGCCCCAGCATTTT. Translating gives CASGGGALGPQHF.